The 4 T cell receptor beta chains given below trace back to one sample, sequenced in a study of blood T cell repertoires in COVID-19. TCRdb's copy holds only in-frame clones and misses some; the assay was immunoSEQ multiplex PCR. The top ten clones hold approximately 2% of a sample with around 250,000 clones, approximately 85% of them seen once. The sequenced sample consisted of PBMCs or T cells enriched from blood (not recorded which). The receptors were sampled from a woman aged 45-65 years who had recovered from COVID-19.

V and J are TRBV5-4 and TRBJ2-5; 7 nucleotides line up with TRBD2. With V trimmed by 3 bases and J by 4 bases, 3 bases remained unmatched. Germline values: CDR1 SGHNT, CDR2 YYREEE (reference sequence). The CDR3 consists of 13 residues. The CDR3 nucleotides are TGTGCCAGCAGCTCGGGACTAACAGAGACCCAGTACTTC. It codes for CASSSGLTETQYF.

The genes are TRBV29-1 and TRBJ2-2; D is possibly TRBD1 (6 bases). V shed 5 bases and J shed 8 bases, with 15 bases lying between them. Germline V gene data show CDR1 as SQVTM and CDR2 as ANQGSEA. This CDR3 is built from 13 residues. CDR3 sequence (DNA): TGCAGCGTTCTAGACAGGTTAGGTGGGGAGCTGTTTTTT. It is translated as CSVLDRLGGELFF.

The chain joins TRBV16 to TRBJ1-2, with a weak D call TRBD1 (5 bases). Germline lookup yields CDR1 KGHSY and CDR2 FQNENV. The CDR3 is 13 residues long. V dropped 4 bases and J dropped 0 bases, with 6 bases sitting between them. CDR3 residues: CASSPTANYGYTF. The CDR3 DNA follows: TGTGCCAGCAGCCCGACAGCTAACTATGGCTACACCTTC.

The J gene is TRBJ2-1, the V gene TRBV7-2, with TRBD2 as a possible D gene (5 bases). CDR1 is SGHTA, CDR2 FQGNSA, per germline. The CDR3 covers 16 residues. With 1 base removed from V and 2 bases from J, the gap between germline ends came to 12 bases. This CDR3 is CASSLVGRLAYNEQFF. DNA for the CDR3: TGTGCCAGCAGCTTAGTTGGGAGATTGGCCTACAATGAGCAGTTCTTC.